A single sample gave rise to the 32 T cell receptor beta chains below, sequenced in a study of T cell changes during pregnancy in multiple sclerosis. Only in-frame clones appear in the TCRdb table, and some are missing; sequencing was by immunoSEQ multiplex PCR. The profile shows approximately 90,000 clones, around 94% of them singletons. The input for sequencing was peripheral blood, taken in the third trimester of pregnancy. The receptors shown here come from a female donor with multiple sclerosis, enrolled in a pregnancy study.

This clone has only one observation. The chain recombines TRBV7-8 with TRBJ2-4; weak D call: TRBD1 (6 bases). Looked up from germline, CDR1 is SGHVS and CDR2 is FQNEAQ. This CDR3 has 17 amino acids. V lost 0 bases, J lost 0 bases, and 12 bases lay in between. CDR3 coding DNA: TGTGCCAGCAGCTTAGCGATGGGGGCGACAGCCAAAAACATTCAGTACTTC. It codes for CASSLAMGATAKNIQYF.

This clone has more than one count but fewer than ten. V and J are TRBV19 and TRBJ2-2, with TRBD1 identical over 10 bases. Germline CDR1 and CDR2: LNHDA and SQIVND (reference sequence). This CDR3 comprises 16 residues. Trimming cost V 5 bases and J 5 bases; bases outside gene matches: 8. CDR3 sequence (DNA): TGTGCCAGTAGTCAACCGGGACAGGGGTTGACCGGGGAGCTGTTTTTT. Residues: CASSQPGQGLTGELFF.

The V and J genes are TRBV6-6 and TRBJ2-7; perhaps TRBD2 as D (5 bases). The CDR3 consists of 15 residues. Trimming stripped 0 bases from V and 0 bases from J, with 9 bases between. Germline V gives CDR1 MNHNY, CDR2 SVGAGI (reference sequence). The DNA of the CDR3 is TGTGCCAGCAGTTACTCCGGGGAGAGCTCCTACGAGCAGTACTTC. It translates to CASSYSGESSYEQYF.

V and J are TRBV7-9 and TRBJ2-3; TRBD2 matches 8 bases. Germline assignment: CDR1 SEHNR and CDR2 FQNEAQ (reference sequence). The CDR3 length is 16 residues. J gave up 5 bases and V 1 base, and 8 bases lay outside the gene matches. CDR3 coding DNA: TGTGCCAGCAGCTTAGAGAGCGGGAGCAAGGTAGATACGCAGTATTTT. As protein: CASSLESGSKVDTQYF.

V gene TRBV7-8 combines with J gene TRBJ2-3; 9 nucleotides align to TRBD2. The CDR3 length is 15 residues. CDR1 is SGHVS, CDR2 FQNEAQ, per germline. V gave up 6 bases and J gave up 4 bases; unmatched junction bases: 8. CDR3: CASSRAGGFSDTQYF. In DNA, the CDR3 is TGTGCCAGCAGTCGAGCGGGAGGTTTTTCAGATACGCAGTATTTT.

CDR3 bases: TGTGCCACCGCATGGACTAGCGACACCGGGGAGCTGTTTTTT. Translating it yields CATAWTSDTGELFF. The genes are TRBV7-9 and TRBJ2-2, with 9 bases that match TRBD2. Trimming removed 10 bases from V and 3 bases from J; junction bases left unmatched: 6. The CDR3 runs to 14 residues. CDR1 and CDR2 from the germline V gene are SEHNR and FQNEAQ (reference sequence).

V is TRBV6-1 and J is TRBJ2-2, with TRBD1 identical over 10 bases. This CDR3 spans 17 amino acids. After removal of 2 bases from V and 7 bases from J, the junction contained 10 bases not matched to a gene. Germline V gives CDR1 MNHNS, CDR2 SASEGT. Written as DNA, the CDR3 is TGTGCCAGCAGTGAAAGGGGGCGACAGGGGGCGAACGGGGAGCTGTTTTTT. Residues: CASSERGRQGANGELFF.

The chain combines TRBV7-8 with TRBJ2-1; 9 bases are shared with TRBD1. The CDR3 sequence is 15 residues long. V was clipped by 1 base and J by 8 bases; unmatched bases: 6. Germline CDR1 is SGHVS and CDR2 is FQNEAQ. DNA for the CDR3: TGTGCCAGCAGCTTAGTTCCGGGACAGGGTTATGAGCAGTTCTTC. Protein product: CASSLVPGQGYEQFF.

V and J are TRBV15 and TRBJ2-1; 10 bases align to TRBD2. Unmatched junction bases numbered 4, after V lost 0 bases and J lost 8 bases. The germline V gene has CDR1 LNHNV and CDR2 YYDKDF (reference sequence). The CDR3 sequence is 15 residues long. CDR3 loop: CATSRDLAGEDEQFF. The DNA for the CDR3 is TGTGCCACCAGCAGAGATCTAGCGGGAGAAGATGAGCAGTTCTTC.

The rearrangement joins TRBV2 to TRBJ2-1, with a possible D match to TRBD1 (7 bases). The length of the CDR3 is 15 residues. V was clipped by 3 bases and J by 1 base, with 10 bases between them. Germline CDR1 and CDR2: SNHLY and FYNNEI. This chain's CDR3 is CASSDPGGSYNEQFF. For the CDR3, the DNA is TGTGCCAGCAGTGATCCAGGGGGGTCCTACAATGAGCAGTTCTTC.

The chain joins TRBV28 to TRBJ2-7, with 7 nucleotides matching TRBD1. Germline CDR1 is MDHEN and CDR2 is SYDVKM. The J segment lost 4 bases and the V segment lost 6 bases, leaving 9 bases of the junction unmatched. The CDR3 consists of 14 residues. CDR3 DNA: TGTGCCAGCAGAATAGACAGGGTGCGGTACGAGCAGTACTTC. It specifies CASRIDRVRYEQYF.

This clone was detected once. The chain uses TRBV7-9 and TRBJ2-7; 9 bases are a match to TRBD2. The CDR3 runs to 18 residues. Germline loops: CDR1 SEHNR, CDR2 FQNEAQ (reference sequence). V trimming: 5 bases; J trimming: 5 bases; junction bases outside the gene matches: 19. CDR3 DNA sequence: TGTGCCAGCAGCCCCAGGGGGGGTTCTAGCGGGAATTCGAACGAGCAGTACTTC. It yields the protein CASSPRGGSSGNSNEQYF.

The count of this clone is one. V and J are TRBV28 and TRBJ2-7, with 11 bases identical to TRBD2. J lost 0 bases, V lost 2 bases, and 6 bases had no gene match. CDR1 and CDR2 (germline): MDHEN, SYDVKM. CDR3 size: 17 residues. CDR3 bases: TGTGCCAGCAGTTTACCCCCGACTAGCGGGAACTCCTACGAGCAGTACTTC. Protein sequence: CASSLPPTSGNSYEQYF.

The chain's CDR3 is CASSPQQGNGYTF. CDR3 coding DNA: TGTGCCAGCTCACCACAACAGGGGAATGGCTACACCTTC. This chain joins TRBV18 and TRBJ1-2; 7 bases line up with TRBD1. Looked up from germline, CDR1 is KGHSH and CDR2 is LQKENI. The CDR3 runs to 13 residues. The J segment lost 6 bases and the V segment lost 1 base, leaving 2 bases of the junction unmatched.

The J gene is TRBJ1-1, the V gene TRBV27; 8 bases are shared with TRBD1. CDR3 size: 13 residues. V shed 7 bases and J 5 bases; nucleotides not matched to a gene: 6. The V gene's germline CDR1 is MNHEY and CDR2 SMNVEV (reference sequence). This chain's CDR3 is CASKDRVRTEAFF. CDR3 nucleotides: TGTGCCAGCAAGGACAGGGTAAGGACTGAAGCTTTCTTT.

This clone was counted once. The rearrangement links TRBV9 to TRBJ1-3; 9 positions match TRBD1. The CDR3 is 21 amino acids. Trimming at V came to 3 bases and at J to 3 bases, leaving 22 bases not matched to a gene. Germline V gives CDR1 SGDLS, CDR2 YYNGEE. CDR3 in amino acids: CASSDKGPGQGRVSYGNTIYF. CDR3 sequence (DNA): TGTGCCAGCAGCGACAAGGGACCCGGACAGGGGAGGGTATCCTATGGAAACACCATATATTTT.

The count of this clone is one. J is TRBJ1-3 and V is TRBV5-3, with a weak D call TRBD1 (6 bases). TRBV5-3 is treated as an ORF (open reading frame) with a function not yet certain. V was shortened by 5 bases and J by 1 base, with 19 bases between the two germline ends. CDR3 length: 17 amino acids. CDR3 coding DNA: TGTGCCAGAAGGCATGATACAGGGAAGGTATCTGGAAACACCATATATTTT. This translates into CARRHDTGKVSGNTIYF.

The rearrangement uses TRBV4-1 and TRBJ1-4, with no clear D. The germline CDR1 and CDR2 sequences are MGHRA and YSYEKL. V shed 4 bases and J shed 7 bases, with 19 bases lying between them. There are 16 residues in the CDR3. Here the CDR3 DNA reads TGCGCCAGCAGCCCTCCTCTCGGAGCCGCGGGTGAAAAACTGTTTTTT. This gives the protein CASSPPLGAAGEKLFF.

This clone was recorded only once. V usage is TRBV19 and J usage is TRBJ2-3; 7 bases match TRBD1. V lost 6 bases to trimming and J lost 6 bases; unmatched junction nucleotides: 15. CDR1 is LNHDA, CDR2 SQIVND, per germline (reference sequence). CDR3 length: 16 amino acids. The CDR3 spells CASRDRRTGLVDTQYF. The CDR3 DNA reads as TGTGCCAGTAGGGATAGGCGGACAGGCCTTGTCGATACGCAGTATTTT.

The chain joins TRBV19 to TRBJ1-2, with 8 positions matching TRBD1. This CDR3 has 13 residues. Germline V gene sequence: CDR1 LNHDA, CDR2 SQIVND (reference sequence). The trim removed 5 bases at V and 6 bases at J, leaving 5 bases unmatched. The CDR3 coding sequence is TGTGCCAGTAGTGCGGACAGGGAGGATGGCTACACCTTC. This encodes CASSADREDGYTF.

The chain recombines TRBV7-9 with TRBJ2-5; 9 nucleotides line up with TRBD2. V lost 5 bases and J lost 0; bases outside the gene matches: 10. Per germline, CDR1 SEHNR and CDR2 FQNEAQ (reference sequence). The CDR3 runs 17 residues. In DNA, the CDR3 is TGTGCCAGCAGCCCGAGGCAGCTAGCGGGGTACCAAGAGACCCAGTACTTC. This translates into CASSPRQLAGYQETQYF.

The chain combines TRBV5-1 with TRBJ2-7, with 7 bases fitting TRBD2. V trimming: 0 bases; J trimming: 10 bases; junction bases outside the gene matches: 4. Germline V gene data show CDR1 as SGHRS and CDR2 as YFSETQ. This CDR3 comprises 12 residues. This CDR3 is CASSLEGLDQYF. DNA of the CDR3: TGCGCCAGCAGCTTGGAAGGACTAGATCAGTACTTC.

V and J are TRBV9 and TRBJ2-3, with TRBD2 matching 15 bases. The CDR3 consists of 16 residues. The germline V gene encodes CDR1 SGDLS and CDR2 YYNGEE. V was clipped by 0 bases and J by 5 bases; unmatched bases: 1. For the CDR3, the DNA is TGTGCCAGCAGCGTAGCGGGACTAGCGGGAGGAGATACGCAGTATTTT. Translation gives CASSVAGLAGGDTQYF.

The rearrangement joins TRBV5-4 to TRBJ2-2; 14 bases fit TRBD2. The CDR3 has 19 residues. V shed 4 bases, J shed 6 bases, and the junction held 14 bases outside the gene matches. Germline assignment: CDR1 SGHNT and CDR2 YYREEE (reference sequence). DNA for the CDR3: TGTGCCAGCAGCCCGGGGGCGGGACTAGCGGGAGCAAGCGCCGGGGAGCTGTTTTTT. Translating gives CASSPGAGLAGASAGELFF.

The rearrangement links TRBV27 to TRBJ1-1, with D possibly TRBD1 on 6 matching bases. Trimming removed 1 base at V and 6 bases at J, with 15 bases between. Germline V gene data show CDR1 as MNHEY and CDR2 as SMNVEV (reference sequence). This CDR3 has 15 amino acids. In DNA, the CDR3 is TGTGCCAGCAGTTTATTGCGCAGGGGAGTTGCTGAAGCTTTCTTT. It codes for CASSLLRRGVAEAFF.

The rearrangement joins TRBV9 to TRBJ2-2; the match to TRBD2 covers 8 bases. The CDR3 runs 16 residues. CDR1 is SGDLS, CDR2 YYNGEE, per germline. J was trimmed by 4 bases and V by 4 bases; bases with no gene match: 9. CDR3 bases: TGTGCCAGCAGCCCCCGGGAGGGACTCACCACCGGGGAGCTGTTTTTT. As protein: CASSPREGLTTGELFF.

The chain is built from TRBV5-1 and TRBJ1-1, with D unresolved. CDR1 SGHRS and CDR2 YFSETQ come from the germline V gene. This CDR3 has 17 amino acids. The ends were cut back, 5 bases at V and 0 bases at J, with 20 bases in the middle. The CDR3 reads CASSTRGQVYMNTEAFF. CDR3 bases: TGCGCCAGCAGTACCCGCGGGCAGGTCTACATGAACACTGAAGCTTTCTTT.

J is TRBJ1-2 and V is TRBV19; D might be TRBD1 (5 bases). Trimming took 9 bases from V and 8 from J, leaving 16 bases between them. This CDR3 has 12 amino acids. Germline V gene sequence: CDR1 LNHDA, CDR2 SQIVND (reference sequence). Here the CDR3 DNA reads TGTGCCAGCGGGACTGCCCACGACGGCTACACCTTC. Translation gives CASGTAHDGYTF.

The chain carries TRBV5-6 and TRBJ1-5; a possible D gene is TRBD1 (6 bases). V was shortened by 4 bases and J by 7 bases, with 15 bases between the two germline ends. Germline V lookup: CDR1 SGHDT, CDR2 YYEEEE. The CDR3 has 14 amino acids. DNA for the CDR3: TGTGCCAGCAGCACCGGGACAAGGGACCAGCCCCAGCATTTT. Amino acid sequence: CASSTGTRDQPQHF.

The V call is TRBV28, the J call TRBJ2-1; 8 bases line up with TRBD1. The V and J ends lost 5 bases and 7 bases, in that order; junction bases with no gene match: 7. This CDR3 contains 14 residues. CDR1 is MDHEN and CDR2 is SYDVKM in the germline V gene. CDR3 protein: CASSNRDRPNEQFF. In nucleotides, the CDR3 is TGTGCCAGCAGTAACCGGGACAGGCCGAATGAGCAGTTCTTC.

The chain combines TRBV7-6 with TRBJ1-5; possible D gene TRBD1, 6 bases. Germline loops: CDR1 SGHVS, CDR2 FNYEAQ. The CDR3 runs to 17 residues. The V end lost 0 bases, the J end lost 1 base, and 13 bases lay between the germline ends. CDR3 protein: CASSLARAGVSNQPQHF. CDR3 DNA sequence: TGTGCCAGCAGCTTAGCGAGGGCAGGGGTAAGCAATCAGCCCCAGCATTTT.

The CDR3 nucleotides are TGTGCCAGCAGCTTGACTAGCGGGAGGGGAGATACGCAGTATTTT. Protein product: CASSLTSGRGDTQYF. The chain links TRBV7-2 to TRBJ2-3; 14 nucleotides line up with TRBD2. This CDR3 is built from 15 residues. The V segment lost 3 bases and the J segment 5 bases; nucleotides outside the gene matches: 1. CDR1 SGHTA and CDR2 FQGNSA come from the germline V gene.